This TCR beta chain is from a study of T cells in Graves' hyperthyroidism and ophthalmopathy. The CDR3 covers 12 residues. Germline V gives CDR1 LGHDT, CDR2 YNNKEL (reference sequence). With regard to this clonotype: A read error may be the cause here, since a much bigger clone is one base away. As the CDR3 is not closed by the conserved phenylalanine or tryptophan, this likely results from a read error.

RNA transcripts served as the template for amplifying TCR beta CDR3 regions. The study used the HTBI primer set for a first-round RT-PCR of the TCR CDR3. TCRdb re-analysed the multiplex PCR reads in MiXCR, keeping a single row per CDR3 protein. The table has a few hundred thousand distinct CDR3 sequences, roughly 19% seen once. The sequence came from a man aged 50 to 59 with Graves' ophthalmopathy. The genes are TRBV3-1 and TRBJ2-1, with D possibly being TRBD2 (6 bases). The DNA matches TRBJ2-7 better at its end, which makes the J call doubtful. Sequenced material: blood. CDR3 in amino acids: CASSFSGLEQYL. CDR3 coding DNA: TGTGCCAGCAGCTTTAGCGGCCTTGAGCAGTACCTC.